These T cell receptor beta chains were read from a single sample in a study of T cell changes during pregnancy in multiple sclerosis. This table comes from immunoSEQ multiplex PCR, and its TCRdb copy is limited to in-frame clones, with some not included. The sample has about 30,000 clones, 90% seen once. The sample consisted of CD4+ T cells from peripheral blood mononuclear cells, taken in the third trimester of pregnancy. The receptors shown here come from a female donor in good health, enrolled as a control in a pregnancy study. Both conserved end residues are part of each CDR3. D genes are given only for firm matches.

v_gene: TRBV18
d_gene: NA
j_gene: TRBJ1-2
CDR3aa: CASSRTTAGADYGYTF

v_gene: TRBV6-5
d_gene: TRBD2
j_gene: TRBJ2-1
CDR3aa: CASSYSGREGNEQFF

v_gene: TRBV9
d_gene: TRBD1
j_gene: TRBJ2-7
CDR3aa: CASSGTGYEQYF

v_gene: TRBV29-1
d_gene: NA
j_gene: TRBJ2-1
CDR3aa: CSVGAGSSNEQFF

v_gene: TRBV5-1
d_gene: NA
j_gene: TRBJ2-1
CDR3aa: CASRRDASYNEQFF

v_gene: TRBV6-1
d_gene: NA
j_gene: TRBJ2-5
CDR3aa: CASSEAGRGAIQETQYF

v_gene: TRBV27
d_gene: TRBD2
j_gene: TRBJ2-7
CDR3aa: CASSPRTSRGTEQYF

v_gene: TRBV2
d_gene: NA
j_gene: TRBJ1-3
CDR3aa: CASSEARVAGNTIYF

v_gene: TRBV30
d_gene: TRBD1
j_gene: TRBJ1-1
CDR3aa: CAWSVSRGRSAFF

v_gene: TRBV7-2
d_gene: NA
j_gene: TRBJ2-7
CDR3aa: CASSLDLARVREQYF

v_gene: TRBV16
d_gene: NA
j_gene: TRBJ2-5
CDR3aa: CASSQLSFPQETQYF

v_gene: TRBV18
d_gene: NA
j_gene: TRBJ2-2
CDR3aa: CASSSGGTGELFF

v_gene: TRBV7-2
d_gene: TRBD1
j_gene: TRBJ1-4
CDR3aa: CASSLDGQGEKLFF

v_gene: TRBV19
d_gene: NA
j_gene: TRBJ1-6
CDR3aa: CASSITGSASPLHF

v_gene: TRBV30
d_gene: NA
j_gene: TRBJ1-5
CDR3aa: CAWGRGRNQPQHF

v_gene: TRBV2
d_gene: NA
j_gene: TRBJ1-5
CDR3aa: CASSVVRGVSQPQHF

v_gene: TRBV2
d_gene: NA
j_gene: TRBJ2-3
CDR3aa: CASTRGGQTDTQYF

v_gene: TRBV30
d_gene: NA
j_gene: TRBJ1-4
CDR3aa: CAWSPTSAATNEKLFF

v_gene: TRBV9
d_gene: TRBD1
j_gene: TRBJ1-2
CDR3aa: CASSAGQGATGYTF

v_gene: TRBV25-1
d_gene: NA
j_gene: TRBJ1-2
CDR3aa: CASTTQGFYGYTF

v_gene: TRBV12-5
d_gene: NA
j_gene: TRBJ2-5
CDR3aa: CASGRLGNTETQYF

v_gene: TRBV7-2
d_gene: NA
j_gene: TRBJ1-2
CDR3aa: CASSPGHSGAGGYTF

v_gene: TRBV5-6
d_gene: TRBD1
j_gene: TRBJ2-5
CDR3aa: CASSLEGQGMRETQYF

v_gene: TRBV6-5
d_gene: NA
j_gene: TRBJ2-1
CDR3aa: CASSVDRSSYNEQFF

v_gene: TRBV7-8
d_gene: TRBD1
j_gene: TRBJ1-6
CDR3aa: CASGNRGNNSPLHF

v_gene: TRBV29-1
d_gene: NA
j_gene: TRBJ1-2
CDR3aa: CSVSVNHYGYTF

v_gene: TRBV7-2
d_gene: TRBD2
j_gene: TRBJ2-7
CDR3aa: CASSLGVAGSSEQYF

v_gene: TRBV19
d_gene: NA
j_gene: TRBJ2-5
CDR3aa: CASSSRRGETQYF

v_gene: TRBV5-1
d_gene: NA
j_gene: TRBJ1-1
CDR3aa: CASSLGEATEAFF

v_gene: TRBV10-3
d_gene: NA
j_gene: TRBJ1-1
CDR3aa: CAISESAGNTEAFF

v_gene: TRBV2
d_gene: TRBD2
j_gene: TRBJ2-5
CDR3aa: CASSASLAGGETQYF

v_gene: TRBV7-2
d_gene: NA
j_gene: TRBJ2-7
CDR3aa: CASSLMRYEQYF

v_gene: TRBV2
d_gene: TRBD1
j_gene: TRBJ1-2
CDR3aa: CASSGRGQGVEGYTF

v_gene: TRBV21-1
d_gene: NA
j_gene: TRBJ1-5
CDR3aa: CASSSPPAGNQPQHF

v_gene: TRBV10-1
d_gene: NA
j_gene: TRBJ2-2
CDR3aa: CASSMSVPGELFF

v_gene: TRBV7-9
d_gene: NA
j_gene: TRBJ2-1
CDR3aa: CASSLRGGQFF

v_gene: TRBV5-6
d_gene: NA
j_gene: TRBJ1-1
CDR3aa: CASSRTMNTEAFF